What follows are 32 T cell receptor beta chains derived from one specimen sequenced in a study of breast tumors, draining lymph nodes, adjacent tissues. TCRdb analysed the multiplex PCR reads with MiXCR anew, one entry per CDR3 protein. The data hold roughly 17,000 distinct CDR3 sequences, with about 45% observed a single time. Sequencing was performed on breast tumor tissue. The receptors derive from a female donor with breast cancer. Some clones in this sample may be carry-over from other donors' samples.

This clonotype was detected ten times or more. The genes are TRBV9 and TRBJ2-3; TRBD2 agrees at 7 bases. CDR1 and CDR2 from the germline V gene are SGDLS and YYNGEE. The V gene end was trimmed by 4 bases and the J gene end by 0 bases; junction bases not matched to a gene: 5. CDR3 length: 15 amino acids. Here the CDR3 reads CASSSSGASTDTQYF. The CDR3 bases are TGTGCCAGCAGCTCTAGCGGAGCGAGCACAGATACGCAGTATTTT.

This clonotype was found many times. The V call is TRBV2, the J call TRBJ2-4; TRBD1 agrees at 8 bases. Germline CDR1 reads SNHLY; CDR2 reads FYNNEI. V shed 0 bases and J 4 bases; nucleotides not matched to a gene: 2. The CDR3 consists of 15 residues. CDR3 amino acids: CASSEARTGKNIQYF. CDR3 sequence (DNA): TGTGCCAGCAGTGAAGCTAGGACAGGGAAAAACATTCAGTACTTC.

A few counts support this clonotype. The chain uses TRBV7-8 and TRBJ1-2; tentatively, D is TRBD1 (5 bases). The CDR3 covers 13 residues. The V and J ends lost 5 bases and 2 bases respectively, with 9 bases between them. Germline V gives CDR1 SGHVS, CDR2 FQNEAQ. The CDR3 region has the DNA TGTGCCAGCAGCCCTGACAGAAACTATGGCTACACCTTC. As protein: CASSPDRNYGYTF.

This clonotype was observed at least ten times. The chain uses TRBV6-6 and TRBJ2-3, with 7 positions matching TRBD2. CDR3 size: 14 residues. J lost 1 base, V lost 8 bases, and 6 bases had no gene match. CDR1 is MNHNY and CDR2 is SVGAGI in the germline V gene (reference sequence). CDR3 coding DNA: TGTGCCAGCGCCCGGGCGGGGGGCACAGATACGCAGTATTTT. Translated: CASARAGGTDTQYF.

This clonotype is medium-sized. The chain carries TRBV4-1 and TRBJ1-6; perhaps TRBD1 as D (5 bases). This CDR3 is built from 14 residues. Trimming stripped 5 bases from V and 6 bases from J, with 11 bases between. The germline CDR1 and CDR2 sequences are MGHRA and YSYEKL. In DNA form, the CDR3 reads TGCGCCAGCAGCGCCAGGGACGGTAATTCACCCCTCCACTTT. Its translation: CASSARDGNSPLHF.

The table lists this clonotype with a few counts. A read error may be the cause here, since a much bigger clone is one base away. The chain is built from TRBV6-6 and TRBJ1-3; 10 bases line up with TRBD1. J lost 7 bases, V lost 8 bases, and 8 bases had no gene match. CDR3 length: 14 residues. CDR1 is MNHNY and CDR2 is SVGAGI in the germline V gene (reference sequence). The CDR3 region is CASGLRQGANTIYF. As DNA, the CDR3 is TGTGCCAGCGGGCTCCGACAGGGGGCCAACACCATATATTTT.

The J gene is TRBJ2-7, the V gene TRBV11-2, with D possibly being TRBD2 (7 bases). Germline-derived CDR1 and CDR2 are SGHAT and FQNNGV. This CDR3 is built from 14 residues. This CDR3 is CASGDLWGPHEQYF. The CDR3 DNA reads as TGTGCAAGCGGGGATTTATGGGGGCCCCACGAGCAGTACTTC.

Note on this clonotype: At one of its ends the junction is not consistent with the germline gene, which may arise from a read error. The rearrangement joins TRBV4-1 to TRBJ2-7; D is undetermined. Germline V CDR1 and CDR2: MGHRA, YSYEKL. This CDR3 spans 15 amino acids. The CDR3 is CASSQEPDLTYEQCF. The CDR3 region has the DNA TGCGCCAGCAGCCAAGAACCAGATTTGACCTACGAGCAGTGCTTC.

This clonotype was counted ten times or more. The J gene is TRBJ2-7, the V gene TRBV13; 11 bases agree with TRBD2. This CDR3 is built from 15 residues. J was trimmed by 3 bases and V by 5 bases; bases with no gene match: 6. Germline assignment: CDR1 PRHDT and CDR2 FYEKMQ (reference sequence). This CDR3 reads CASSQTSGALYEQYF. The CDR3 DNA is TGTGCCAGCAGCCAGACTAGCGGGGCTCTCTACGAGCAGTACTTC.

The rearrangement uses TRBV7-9 and TRBJ2-7, with 9 bases fitting TRBD1. The CDR3 has 15 residues. V lost 1 base and J lost 5; bases outside the gene matches: 6. Germline V gives CDR1 SEHNR, CDR2 FQNEAQ (reference sequence). DNA of the CDR3: TGTGCCAGCAGCTTAGGGACAGGGGCACAAAACGAGCAGTACTTC. Protein sequence: CASSLGTGAQNEQYF.

There are many counts of this clonotype. V is TRBV20-1 and J is TRBJ2-1; D is unresolved. V dropped 1 base and J dropped 5 bases, with 18 bases sitting between them. The germline V gene has CDR1 DFQATT and CDR2 SNEGSKA (reference sequence). The CDR3 is made up of 16 amino acids. CDR3 protein: CSARVNRLLVNNEQFF. DNA for the CDR3: TGCAGTGCTAGAGTGAATCGACTCCTCGTTAACAATGAGCAGTTCTTC.

This clonotype was recorded at least ten times. The chain is built from TRBV3-1 and TRBJ1-6; D ambiguous. The CDR3 is 16 residues long. V dropped 1 base and J dropped 7 bases, with 14 bases sitting between them. Per the germline V gene, CDR1 is LGHDT and CDR2 is YNNKEL (reference sequence). The CDR3 region is CASSQVRGSRNSPLHF. CDR3 bases: TGTGCCAGCAGCCAAGTGCGTGGGAGTAGAAATTCACCCCTCCACTTT. The full variable domain, in which reference TRBV3-1 and TRBJ1-6 provide the parts outside the CDR3, is DTAVSQTPKYLVTQMGNDKSIKCEQNLGHDTMYWYKQDSKKFLKIMFSYNNKELIINETVPNRFSPKSPDKAHLNLHINSLELGDSAVYFCASSQVRGSRNSPLHFGNGTRLTVT.

This clonotype is termed medium-sized (0.01 to 0.1%). The V gene is TRBV7-9, the J gene TRBJ1-6; no clear D gene. V was clipped by 5 bases and J by 5 bases, with 13 bases between them. The CDR3 runs 15 residues. Germline loops: CDR1 SEHNR, CDR2 FQNEAQ (reference sequence). CDR3 residues: CASSPSELHNSPLHF. Here the CDR3 DNA reads TGTGCCAGCAGCCCCTCGGAATTACATAATTCACCCCTCCACTTT.

As concerns this clonotype: No conserved phenylalanine or tryptophan ends this CDR3, so it is likely a read error. CDR3 bases: TGTGCCAGTAGTTTCGGGACGGCGAATTATGGCTACACCCTC. Amino acids: CASSFGTANYGYTL. V and J are TRBV19 and TRBJ1-2, with TRBD1 as a possible D gene (5 bases). This CDR3 is 14 amino acids long. V gave up 5 bases and J gave up 5 bases, with 15 bases separating them. Germline V gene lookup returns CDR1 LNHDA and CDR2 SQIVND (reference sequence).

The chain joins TRBV6-5 to TRBJ2-1; 8 positions agree with TRBD1. The germline gives CDR1 MNHEY, CDR2 SVGAGI. J gave up 5 bases and V 7 bases, and 10 bases lay outside the gene matches. The CDR3 has 15 residues. CDR3 amino acids: CASKLGQAADNEQFF. The DNA of the CDR3 is TGTGCCAGCAAACTGGGACAGGCGGCTGACAATGAGCAGTTCTTC.

This rearrangement joins TRBV24-1 to TRBJ2-2, with 14 bases fitting TRBD2. The ends lost 1 base at V and 4 bases at J; junction bases unmatched: 10. This CDR3 is 20 amino acids long. Per germline, CDR1 KGHDR and CDR2 SFDVKD. CDR3 in DNA: TGTGCCACCAGTGATTTTGAAACCGGGACTAGCGGGGGCGGCACCGGGGAGCTGTTTTTT. The encoded protein is CATSDFETGTSGGGTGELFF.

About this clonotype: A much larger clone is a single base away; this may be a read error. The chain joins TRBV20-1 to TRBJ2-1, with D possibly being TRBD2 (7 bases). Germline-derived CDR1 and CDR2 are DFQATT and SNEGSKA (reference sequence). Trimming removed 6 bases at V and 8 bases at J, with 17 bases between. CDR3 length equals 13 residues. The CDR3 region has the DNA TGCAGTGCGCCCCCGGGGGGCTTGTATGAGCAGTTCTTC. This translates into CSAPPGGLYEQFF.

This clonotype appeared many times. With a much larger clone just one base away, this may be a read error. V and J are TRBV12-3 or TRBV12-4 and TRBJ1-3, with D uncertain. Trimming removed 5 bases from V and 14 bases from J, with 16 bases in between. The CDR3 extends over 12 amino acids. The CDR3 spells CASSHLPATVYF. In nucleotides, the CDR3 is TGTGCCAGCAGTCACCTACCCGCTACCGTATATTTT.

Many counts were recorded for this clonotype. V and J are TRBV4-2 and TRBJ2-3; no definite D call. The ends were cut back, 0 bases at V and 3 bases at J, with 7 bases in the middle. The germline V gene encodes CDR1 LGHNA and CDR2 YNFKEQ. The CDR3 contains 14 residues. The CDR3 is CASSQDHGTDTQYF. For the CDR3, the DNA is TGTGCCAGCAGCCAAGATCACGGGACAGATACGCAGTATTTT.

This clonotype was detected many times. The CDR3 DNA is TGTGCCAGCAGTCCCCGCGGGGGCCAGGGAGGGCTCTACACCTTC. This encodes CASSPRGGQGGLYTF. The chain is built from TRBV6-2 or TRBV6-3 and TRBJ1-2, with a tentative D call TRBD1 (6 bases). Trimming pared 5 bases from V and 10 bases from J, leaving 23 bases between. Germline CDR1 and CDR2: MNHEY and SVGEGT. CDR3 length: 15 amino acids.

The V gene is TRBV7-3, the J gene TRBJ2-7; 7 nucleotides agree with TRBD2. V gave up 6 bases and J gave up 2 bases; unmatched junction bases: 10. The V gene's germline CDR1 is SGHTA and CDR2 FQGTGA. The CDR3 extends over 15 amino acids. CDR3 in amino acids: CASRLSAGRTYEQYF. The CDR3 nucleotides read TGTGCCAGCAGACTCTCAGCGGGACGGACCTACGAGCAGTACTTC.

This chain joins TRBV9 and TRBJ2-3; 10 nucleotides match TRBD2. Trimming at V came to 2 bases and at J to 0 bases, leaving 0 bases not matched to a gene. CDR1 and CDR2 from the germline V gene are SGDLS and YYNGEE. The CDR3 covers 15 residues. CDR3 region: CASSVTSGSTDTQYF. The CDR3 bases are TGTGCCAGCAGCGTGACTAGCGGGAGCACAGATACGCAGTATTTT.

The table lists this clonotype with many counts. The chain is built from TRBV15 and TRBJ1-4; D perhaps matches TRBD1 (6 bases). CDR3 size: 16 residues. The germline V gene encodes CDR1 LNHNV and CDR2 YYDKDF (reference sequence). V was pared by 0 bases and J by 7 bases, with 15 bases between. CDR3 sequence: CATSREVRGGGEKLFF. In nucleotides, the CDR3 is TGTGCCACCAGCAGAGAAGTCAGGGGAGGAGGTGAAAAACTGTTTTTT.

This chain links TRBV30 with TRBJ2-1; 10 bases agree with TRBD1. The length of the CDR3 is 14 residues. Trimming took 1 base from V and 8 from J; bases not matched to a gene: 5. Germline V CDR1 and CDR2: GTSNPN, SVGIG (reference sequence). This CDR3 is CAWSEGQGVYEQFF. The DNA for the CDR3 is TGTGCCTGGAGTGAAGGACAGGGGGTGTATGAGCAGTTCTTC.

In nucleotides, the CDR3 is TGCGCCAGCAGCCAAGGATCCTGGGACACTGAAGCTTTCTTT. Its translation is CASSQGSWDTEAFF. V usage is TRBV4-3 and J usage is TRBJ1-1; D is ambiguous. The germline V and J ends were trimmed by 1 base and 3 bases, with 9 bases remaining between them. Germline V CDR1 and CDR2: LGHNA, YSLEER. The CDR3 contains 14 residues.

This clonotype was counted many times. V gene TRBV4-3 combines with J gene TRBJ2-1; 12 nucleotides align to TRBD2. CDR3 length: 16 residues. V was clipped by 4 bases and J by 8 bases; unmatched bases: 9. Germline V CDR1 and CDR2: LGHNA, YSLEER. CDR3 sequence reads: CASSPRLAGDRYEQFF. The CDR3 nucleotides read TGCGCCAGCAGCCCGAGACTAGCGGGAGATCGGTATGAGCAGTTCTTC.

This clonotype was picked up a small number of times. With a much larger clone just one base away, this may be a read error. This sequence joins TRBV6-2 or TRBV6-3 and TRBJ1-5; D is possibly TRBD1 (6 bases). Germline values: CDR1 MNHEY, CDR2 SVGEGT. V lost 5 bases and J lost 3, with 14 bases in between. The CDR3 extends over 15 amino acids. CDR3 protein: CASSLGGLYNQPQHF. In nucleotides, the CDR3 is TGTGCCAGCAGTCTTGGGGGCCTATACAATCAGCCCCAGCATTTT.

This clonotype was found many times. DNA of the CDR3: TGTGCTAGTGGTTTCCCGGAACAGGGTCGGTACGAGCAGTACTTC. Its translation is CASGFPEQGRYEQYF. This chain uses TRBV12-5 with TRBJ2-7, with D perhaps matching TRBD1 (6 bases). Looked up from germline, CDR1 is LGHNT and CDR2 is FRNRAP. Trimming removed 3 bases at V and 4 bases at J, with 16 bases between. The CDR3 runs to 15 residues.

The V and J genes are TRBV30 and TRBJ1-1, with 8 bases identical to TRBD1. Germline values: CDR1 GTSNPN, CDR2 SVGIG (reference sequence). CDR3 length: 14 residues. V shed 2 bases, J shed 1 base, and the junction held 3 bases outside the gene matches. The CDR3 sequence is CAWSTGTGNTEAFF. CDR3 bases: TGTGCCTGGAGTACTGGGACAGGGAACACTGAAGCTTTCTTT.

V is TRBV18 and J is TRBJ1-1; no firm D call. The CDR3 is 16 amino acids. Germline V lookup: CDR1 KGHSH, CDR2 LQKENI. Trimming stripped 1 base from V and 1 base from J, with 13 bases between. Written as DNA, the CDR3 is TGTGCCAGCTCACCACGGGGAGCAGGATCGAACACTGAAGCTTTCTTT. Amino acid sequence: CASSPRGAGSNTEAFF.

There are many counts of this clonotype. This chain uses TRBV5-1 with TRBJ2-1; 8 nucleotides align to TRBD2. Unmatched junction bases numbered 16, after V lost 4 bases and J lost 7 bases. Germline-derived CDR1 and CDR2 are SGHRS and YFSETQ. The CDR3 sequence is 17 residues long. The chain's CDR3 is CASSPLIAGGQGNEQFF. CDR3 in DNA: TGCGCCAGCAGCCCCCTCATTGCGGGAGGTCAGGGGAATGAGCAGTTCTTC.

The rearrangement joins TRBV7-6 to TRBJ1-1; TRBD1 might be the D (5 bases). Trimming removed 5 bases at V and 1 base at J, with 11 bases between. The CDR3 is made up of 14 amino acids. Per the germline V gene, CDR1 is SGHVS and CDR2 is FNYEAQ. In nucleotides, the CDR3 is TGTGCCAGCAGCCACGGACACTCGAACACTGAAGCTTTCTTT. This gives the protein CASSHGHSNTEAFF.